One T cell receptor beta chain is described in this entry. Its antigen remains undetermined. No much larger clone exists at a distance of one base, and base qualities are not known. CDR1 SNHLY and CDR2 FYNNEI are derived from the germline V gene. Trimming removed 1 base from V and 0 bases from J; the gene matches leave 4 bases unexplained. The CDR3 numbers 19 residues from cysteine through phenylalanine. The DNA shown is the 57-base CDR3, in frame from base 1. Using the deep immunoSEQ assay, TCR CDR3 regions were amplified from genomic DNA by multiplex PCR. For each cell subset, the extracted genomic DNA was distributed evenly across all wells of several immunoSEQ 96-well plates, and each plate served as one replicate. For unsorted PBMC, approximately 0.3 ug of genomic DNA, equivalent to roughly 30,000 T cell genomes, went into each replicate PCR. Ten immunoSEQ deep assay plates were used to sequence unsorted PBMC genomic DNA. Purified libraries were quantified with a Qubit 3.0 fluorometer, sized on a Bioanalyzer 2100, and re-quantified with the KAPA Library Quantification kit. A separate single-read 150-cycle Illumina NextSeq 550 flow cell was used to sequence each immunoSEQ 96-well plate. On the authors' methods: Because the immunoSEQ output held only junctional sequences and lacked quality scores, the filtering could not match the filtering applied to full-length reads. Sequences were annotated with PyIR, a Python wrapper for IgBLAST v1.9, and V/J genes and CDR3 were assigned using IMGT germline references. Reads were filtered out if the reads had weak V/J assignments (E-value above 1e-6), no CDR3, stop codons, out-of-frame junctions, or ambiguous translated residues. A V3J clonotype was defined by an identical inferred V gene, J gene, and CDR3 amino acid sequence. To compute the percentage overlap between repertoires, the number of shared unique clonotypes was divided by the size of the smaller repertoire. Three approaches were used to assess repertoire richness: RTK rarefaction, the Chao1 estimator, and Recon v2.1 estimates of unobserved clonotypes. Here the immuneACCESS table is served through TCRdb, limited to in-frame sequences with V and J called. Missing clones are a known gap in these copies; in checked studies unresolved V genes cover under half, and the rest lacks a known reason. The V and J calls and clone size are taken from that table; D and trimming were inferred from the DNA. For this sample the table gives about 490,000 clones, of which about 82% were detected only once. Over 10% of the sample goes to the ten largest clones.

The donors were healthy, HIV-negative adults with no recently reported acute infections or vaccinations. Only Caucasian adults living in Nashville, Tennessee, USA were represented among the donors. For unsorted samples, around 85 million PBMCs were counted, and genomic DNA was extracted using the QIAamp DNA Blood Mini kit. After blood collection by leukapheresis, PBMCs were isolated using Ficoll-Histopaque density gradient centrifugation and then cryopreserved in the vapor phase of liquid nitrogen. The data were obtained in a study of shared clonotypes between healthy human individuals (TCRdb year 2020). Describing the broader study: Three men and a couple of women, aged 18 to 49 years, made up the cohort. The study deeply sequenced blood TCR repertoires of about five healthy adults to estimate repertoire size and the extent of clonotype sharing between individuals. To increase sequencing depth and limit assay-specific biases, different laboratories used diverse techniques to prepare libraries and sequence TCR repertoires. Between about 0.85 and 9.5 billion PBMCs per donor were obtained by leukapheresis. The study at large found these results: Sampling was restricted to blood, and TCR repertoires in tissues likely differ from the TCR repertoires found in blood. Pairwise subsampling indicated that sequencing depth was expected to affect the degree of clonotype sharing among donors. The small number of donors limited the genetic and exposure-history diversity represented.

The sequence was obtained from a woman aged 40 to 55 in good health. Some clones in this sample may be carry-over from other donors' samples. Sample: PBMCs. The sequence is built from TRBV2 and TRBJ2-2, with 14 junctional bases fitting TRBD2. CDR3 protein: CASSEVGLAGAPNTGELFF. In nucleotides, the sequence is TGTGCCAGCAGTGAAGTGGGACTAGCGGGAGCCCCGAACACCGGGGAGCTGTTTTTT.